The sample holds a few counts of the clone carrying this T cell receptor beta chain. The antigen remains undetermined. These data are taken from a study of regulatory T cells in long-lasting Graves disease. Notes on the study in general: Lower TCR diversity was seen in persistent Graves' patients than in newly diagnosed ones.

Assembly of TCR beta libraries relied on iRepertoire HTBI primers together with Arm-PCR of CDR3 regions. In TCRdb, the multiplex PCR reads were re-called with MiXCR into one record per CDR3 protein. Of hundreds of thousands of distinct CDR3 sequences in the sample, over 15% were seen once. Germline lookup yields CDR1 SGDLS and CDR2 YYNGEE. V gave up 1 base and J gave up 5 bases, with 6 bases separating them. This CDR3 has 12 amino acids. Time point defined: newly diagnosed GD, antithyroid drugs for less than 3 months. The TCR library was prepared using RNA isolated from PBMCs. These same data were also listed under a study on T cells in Graves' hyperthyroidism and ophthalmopathy.

The receptor comes from a man in his forties with Graves disease. The sample in question was peripheral blood mononuclear cells (PBMCs), obtained at new diagnosis, from a patient treated with antithyroid drugs. This sequence joins TRBV9 and TRBJ1-2; no reliable D call. In DNA form, the CDR3 reads TGTGCCAGCAGCGTATCCCCGTATGGCTACACCTTC. Its translation is CASSVSPYGYTF.